Following are 18 T cell receptor beta chains from one sample sequenced in a study of beta chain features in type 1 diabetes (dated by TCRdb to between 2018 and 2020). Receptors were amplified or captured by the immunoSEQ multiplex PCR assay. All of the isolated RNA was reverse transcribed with the High Capacity cDNA Reverse Transcription Kit, so expressed TCRB transcripts were sequenced. Drawn from immuneACCESS, this table holds only the in-frame rearrangements with V and J called that TCRdb kept. Clones are partly lost; checked studies trace under half to an unresolved V gene and leave the rest unexplained. This sample is represented by a few hundred thousand clones; around 20% of them were singletons. The top ten constitute about 0.028% of the sample. Overall results and qualifications from the work: A moderate but significant shortening of TCRB CDR3 length was observed in type 1 diabetes patients in all four CD4+ subsets.

These receptors' antigens are unknown. Material: naive CD4+ T cells from blood. The sample's cell subset or site label, in plain terms: true naive CD4+ T cells. Source of these receptors: a woman in her 40s with type 1 diabetes.

The rearrangement uses TRBV10-3 and TRBJ2-7; tentative D call: TRBD1 (7 bases). V gave up 0 bases and J gave up 3 bases, with 12 bases separating them. This CDR3 has 15 amino acids. Germline V gives CDR1 ENHRY, CDR2 SYGVKD. The CDR3 coding sequence is TGTGCCATCAGTGAGTCTAACCAGGGGGGCTACGAGCAGTACTTC. Encoded protein: CAISESNQGGYEQYF.

The sample holds a few counts of this clone. The chain couples TRBV18 to TRBJ2-3; D is perhaps TRBD2 (5 bases). CDR1 is KGHSH, CDR2 LQKENI, per germline. The V gene lost 8 bases and the J gene lost 1 base, with 16 bases spanning the gap. CDR3 length: 15 residues. The CDR3 DNA is TGTGCCAGCGCTTGGGAGAGGCTGGGCACAGATACGCAGTATTTT. Translation: CASAWERLGTDTQYF.

V is TRBV9 and J is TRBJ1-2, with TRBD1 matching over 9 bases. The trim removed 4 bases at V and 5 bases at J, leaving 6 bases unmatched. Germline CDR1 is SGDLS and CDR2 is YYNGEE. This CDR3 contains 14 residues. The DNA for the CDR3 is TGTGCCAGCAGCCCCCTAGGGACAGGGTATGGCTACACCTTC. Its protein product is CASSPLGTGYGYTF. The whole variable domain, filled in from reference TRBV9 and TRBJ1-2, reads DSGVTQTPKHLITATGQRVTLRCSPRSGDLSVYWYQQSLDQGLQFLIQYYNGEERAKGNILERFSAQQFPDLHSELNLSSLELGDSALYFCASSPLGTGYGYTFGSGTRLTVV.

The chain employs TRBV7-2 and TRBJ1-2, with 7 bases that match TRBD1. The CDR3 extends over 14 amino acids. The J segment lost 2 bases and the V segment lost 1 base, leaving 1 base of the junction unmatched. CDR1 is SGHTA and CDR2 is FQGNSA in the germline V gene. The CDR3, as DNA: TGTGCCAGCAGCTTAGGAGGGGGCAACTATGGCTACACCTTC. Its protein is CASSLGGGNYGYTF.

The chain couples TRBV5-1 to TRBJ2-5; the D gene is possibly TRBD2 (7 bases). This CDR3 comprises 16 residues. Germline loops: CDR1 SGHRS, CDR2 YFSETQ. Trimming stripped 0 bases from V and 1 base from J, with 13 bases between. CDR3 loop: CASSLVAGEGQETQYF. In DNA form, the CDR3 reads TGCGCCAGCAGCTTGGTGGCAGGGGAGGGCCAAGAGACCCAGTACTTC.

The chain employs TRBV4-1 and TRBJ1-6; 9 nucleotides line up with TRBD1. Unmatched junction bases numbered 6, after V lost 3 bases and J lost 9 bases. Germline V gene data show CDR1 as MGHRA and CDR2 as YSYEKL. CDR3 length equals 15 residues. CDR3 sequence reads: CASSQRDRDRSPLHF. In DNA form, the CDR3 reads TGCGCCAGCAGCCAGCGGGACAGGGATCGTTCACCCCTCCACTTT.

This clone was seen a handful of times. This chain joins TRBV19 and TRBJ2-7; TRBD1 agrees at 9 bases. With 4 bases clipped from V and 2 bases from J, the junction kept 3 bases outside the gene matches. The CDR3 consists of 14 residues. Germline lookup yields CDR1 LNHDA and CDR2 SQIVND (reference sequence). Here the CDR3 reads CASSTDRGPYEQYF. The DNA for the CDR3 is TGTGCCAGTAGTACGGACAGGGGACCCTACGAGCAGTACTTC.

This clone was counted between two and nine times. The J gene is TRBJ2-1, the V gene TRBV28; 8 bases match TRBD1. The CDR3 is made up of 13 amino acids. In germline, CDR1 is MDHEN, CDR2 SYDVKM. The V gene end was trimmed by 7 bases and the J gene end by 5 bases; junction bases not matched to a gene: 4. The CDR3 nucleotides read TGTGCCAGCATCAGGGACAGGAACAATGAGCAGTTCTTC. As protein: CASIRDRNNEQFF.

This clone was counted only a few times. The chain is built from TRBV7-2 and TRBJ2-1, with 7 bases that match TRBD1. After removal of 2 bases from V and 6 bases from J, the junction contained 7 bases not matched to a gene. The CDR3 has 15 amino acids. Germline V gene sequence: CDR1 SGHTA, CDR2 FQGNSA. DNA for the CDR3: TGTGCCAGCAGCTTACTTACAGGGGTTTTCAATGAGCAGTTCTTC. Translated: CASSLLTGVFNEQFF.

This chain connects TRBV2 to TRBJ1-5; TRBD1 is a possible D gene (6 bases). V lost 7 bases, J lost 10 bases, and 20 bases lay in between. The CDR3 is made up of 14 amino acids. CDR1 is SNHLY, CDR2 FYNNEI, per germline. CDR3: CASILQQGGYPQHF. CDR3 coding DNA: TGTGCCAGCATACTTCAACAGGGCGGGTATCCCCAGCATTTT. The full variable domain, with the rest looked up from reference TRBV2 and TRBJ1-5, is EPEVTQTPSHQVTQMGQEVILRCVPISNHLYFYWYRQILGQKVEFLVSFYNNEISEKSEIFDDQFSVERPDGSNFTLKIRSTKLEDSAMYFCASILQQGGYPQHFGDGTRLSIL.

This clone has more than one count but fewer than ten. This rearrangement joins TRBV28 to TRBJ2-5, with TRBD1 matching over 7 bases. J was trimmed by 5 bases and V by 7 bases; bases with no gene match: 7. Germline V gene data show CDR1 as MDHEN and CDR2 as SYDVKM. The CDR3 has 13 residues. The CDR3 spells CASNDRERETQYF. Here the CDR3 DNA reads TGTGCCAGCAACGACAGGGAGAGGGAGACCCAGTACTTC.

The rearrangement links TRBV5-1 to TRBJ1-1, with D hard to call. The CDR3 runs to 13 residues. Deletions cut 0 bases from V and 3 bases from J, with 6 bases between. Per germline, CDR1 SGHRS and CDR2 YFSETQ. The CDR3 nucleotides read TGCGCCAGCAGCTTGGTCCGTGACACTGAAGCTTTCTTT. Translating gives CASSLVRDTEAFF. Variable domain in full (rest from reference TRBV5-1 and TRBJ1-1): KAGVTQTPRYLIKTRGQQVTLSCSPISGHRSVSWYQQTPGQGLQFLFEYFSETQRNKGNFPGRFSGRQFSNSRSEMNVSTLELGDSALYLCASSLVRDTEAFFGQGTRLTVV.

CDR3 sequence (DNA): TGTGCCAGCCGAGGACAGGGAGGTCTAAGGGTGGTGCATTTT. This codes for CASRGQGGLRVVHF. The V call is TRBV27, the J call TRBJ1-5, with 8 bases that match TRBD1. The CDR3 has 14 amino acids. CDR1 and CDR2 (germline): MNHEY, SMNVEV (reference sequence). V shed 8 bases, J shed 15 bases, and the junction held 18 bases outside the gene matches.

CDR3 amino acids: CASSEGGGTEAFF. As DNA, the CDR3 is TGTGCCAGCAGTGAAGGGGGGGGGACTGAAGCTTTCTTT. The chain has TRBV25-1 and TRBJ1-1; tentatively, D is TRBD1 (5 bases). Germline CDR1 is MGHDK and CDR2 is SYGVNS. The CDR3 contains 13 residues. V dropped 2 bases and J dropped 5 bases, with 9 bases sitting between them.

The J gene is TRBJ2-7, the V gene TRBV4-1, with TRBD1 matching over 9 bases. The CDR3 covers 17 residues. Germline loops: CDR1 MGHRA, CDR2 YSYEKL. V lost 3 bases, J lost 1 base, and 10 bases stayed unmatched. CDR3 region: CASSQTYRDRDSYEQYF. CDR3 nucleotide sequence: TGCGCCAGCAGCCAGACGTACCGGGACAGGGATTCCTACGAGCAGTACTTC.

This clone appeared once. This sequence joins TRBV2 and TRBJ2-7, with 8 bases aligning to TRBD1. Germline CDR1 is SNHLY and CDR2 is FYNNEI. The length of the CDR3 is 14 residues. The ends lost 4 bases at V and 4 bases at J; junction bases unmatched: 6. This chain's CDR3 is CASSGTGGRYEQYF. CDR3 in DNA: TGTGCCAGCAGTGGCACAGGGGGTAGGTACGAGCAGTACTTC.

The gene calls are TRBV2 and TRBJ1-2; no reliable D call. With 3 bases removed from V and 2 bases from J, the gap between germline ends came to 10 bases. The CDR3 sequence is 14 residues long. Germline-derived CDR1 and CDR2 are SNHLY and FYNNEI. CDR3 sequence reads: CASSELSLNYGYTF. The DNA of the CDR3 is TGTGCCAGCAGTGAGTTGAGCCTAAACTATGGCTACACCTTC.

J is TRBJ1-4 and V is TRBV4-3; 10 bases fit TRBD1. The germline CDR1 and CDR2 sequences are LGHNA and YSLEER. This CDR3 region has 16 residues. The ends lost 0 bases at V and 7 bases at J; junction bases unmatched: 5. The CDR3 loop reads CASSQDMDRGSEKLFF. DNA for the CDR3: TGCGCCAGCAGCCAAGATATGGACAGGGGGAGTGAAAAACTGTTTTTT.